Listed below are T cell receptor beta chains from one sample, sequenced in a study of CD8+ T cells in alopecia areata. Method: immunoSEQ multiplex PCR; TCRdb's copy keeps in-frame clones and lacks some. The sample contains 90,000 to 130,000 clones, approximately 59% of which appear only once. The source material was CD8+ T cells sorted from blood. The source of these receptors is a human donor in good health. CDR3s leave out the opening cysteine and the closing phenylalanine or tryptophan.

TRBV2	TRBJ2-7	12	ASSPEASSYEQY
TRBV5-1	TRBJ2-6	15	ASSLGTVFSGANVLT
TRBV4-1	TRBJ1-1	14	ASSQQSTGKNTEAF
TRBV15	TRBJ1-6	16	ATSREGGTGVGNSPLH
TRBV6-1	TRBJ2-1	13	ASSDSAGGVNEQF
TRBV5-6	TRBJ2-4	9	ASSHGPIQY
TRBV7-2	TRBJ2-5	13	ASSLEAGAFETQY
TRBV19	TRBJ2-2	12	ARGQGVYTGELL
TRBV13	TRBJ1-2	10	ASKGTSYGYT
TRBV29-1	TRBJ1-2	11	SVWGQGPYGYT
TRBV14	TRBJ2-7	13	ASSPDGTGYYEQY
TRBV4-2	TRBJ1-1	12	ASSQEQGGTEAF
TRBV28	TRBJ1-2	12	ASSQGVSNYGYT
TRBV9	TRBJ2-2	14	ASSDPGGAGTGELF
TRBV5-6	TRBJ2-7	10	ASSLGAYEQY
TRBV5-6	TRBJ2-7	12	ASSYAGSSYEQY
TRBV15	TRBJ2-2	11	ATSEANTGELF
TRBV19	TRBJ1-2	13	ASSPGTGSNYGYT
TRBV5-4	TRBJ1-1	16	ASSLGVGGGVENTEAF
TRBV15	TRBJ2-1	16	ATSRRGEGLDVGNEQF
TRBV25-1	TRBJ2-1	11	ASSNTGLDEQF
TRBV19	TRBJ2-1	10	ASTGPHNEQF
TRBV7-8	TRBJ1-1	10	ASSPSSTEAF
TRBV28	TRBJ2-5	14	ASSFGTWQTQETQY
TRBV30	TRBJ1-2	13	AWSAGTALNYGYT
TRBV6-5	TRBJ1-2	8	ASSEQGYT
TRBV10-2	TRBJ1-4	12	ASSNQATNEKLF